The clone carrying this TCR beta chain was observed many times. As yet, its antigen is unknown. The sample comes from a study of read filtering for tumor transcriptome and immune sequencing. Broader study findings: Roughly four fifths of IR-seq clonotypes had one read, totaling about 4% of reads; RNA-seq: approximately 73% and 42%. Correlation between methods rose after single-read clonotypes were removed.

From about 400 ng of RNA, a library with molecular barcoded alpha/delta and beta/gamma adaptors was made. TCRdb re-called the reads through MiXCR, storing one row per CDR3 protein. The sample holds 30,000 to 45,000 distinct CDR3 sequences, over 11% seen once. Germline V lookup: CDR1 SGHRS, CDR2 YFSETQ. The CDR3 spans 14 residues. V shed 7 bases, J shed 7 bases, and the junction held 11 bases outside the gene matches. This TCR derives from a donor at least 40 years old with multiple myeloma. V and J are TRBV5-1 and TRBJ2-5; 9 bases are a match to TRBD1. Sequenced material: a population of CD138-negative cells sorted from bone marrow. CDR3 residues: CASRPGQGLSTQYF. CDR3 in DNA: TGCGCCAGCCGACCGGGACAGGGCTTGTCGACCCAGTACTTC.